Listed below are T cell receptor beta chains from one sample, sequenced in a study of blood T cells in healthy people across ages. TCRdb redid the calling of the 5' RACE reads with MiXCR, one entry per CDR3 protein. The data show more than 700,000 distinct CDR3 sequences, 53% seen once. The sequenced material came from blood. These receptors were collected from an elderly man in good health. CDR3s leave out the opening cysteine and the closing phenylalanine or tryptophan. A D gene is named only where the DNA matches it firmly. Some rows mark clone size as missing; the rest say once, few, many or name a class of expanded clone.

V: TRBV5-1; D: .; length: 12; size: .; J: TRBJ2-6; CDR3: ASSFLGTQDVLT
V: TRBV11-3; D: .; length: 12; size: few; J: TRBJ2-3; CDR3: ASSFEGGTDTQY
V: TRBV30; D: TRBD1; length: 15; size: .; J: TRBJ2-7; CDR3: AWGHLIPGQGKYEQY
V: TRBV28; D: .; length: 13; size: .; J: TRBJ1-2; CDR3: ASSLGGGGYDGYT
V: TRBV2; D: TRBD1; length: 12; size: .; J: TRBJ2-1; CDR3: ASHTGQGYNEQF
V: TRBV5-1; D: .; length: 13; size: .; J: TRBJ2-7; CDR3: ASSLAGGDYYEQY
V: TRBV10-3; D: .; length: 10; size: .; J: TRBJ2-1; CDR3: AIRGPGTEQF
V: TRBV12-3/TRBV12-4; D: .; length: 9; size: few; J: TRBJ1-2; CDR3: ASTNLQGST
V: TRBV24-1; D: .; length: 14; size: .; J: .; CDR3: ATSDFTRAMRDEQF
V: TRBV6-6; D: TRBD2; length: 13; size: few; J: TRBJ2-1; CDR3: ASSAGTSGLGEQF
V: TRBV27; D: .; length: 12; size: .; J: TRBJ1-5; CDR3: ASSGIGSNQPQH
V: TRBV6-5; D: TRBD1; length: 14; size: .; J: TRBJ2-5; CDR3: ASSPGTGSLQETQY
V: TRBV6-5; D: .; length: 11; size: .; J: .; CDR3: ASSYSGAGEQY
V: TRBV6-5; D: TRBD1; length: 11; size: .; J: TRBJ1-1; CDR3: ASKGDRNTEAF
V: TRBV2; D: .; length: 12; size: .; J: TRBJ1-5; CDR3: ASSQRTVNQPQH
V: TRBV9; D: .; length: 13; size: once; J: TRBJ2-1; CDR3: ASSVRRARTNEQF
V: TRBV7-9; D: TRBD1; length: 11; size: .; J: TRBJ2-1; CDR3: ASSFRQGHELF
V: TRBV29-1; D: TRBD2; length: 12; size: .; J: TRBJ2-7; CDR3: SVEPGLGRGEQY
V: TRBV7-3; D: .; length: 12; size: few; J: TRBJ2-3; CDR3: ASSLRPSTDTQY
V: TRBV21-1; D: .; length: 13; size: .; J: .; CDR3: ASRHTQGCRETQY
V: TRBV29-1; D: .; length: 11; size: few; J: TRBJ1-4; CDR3: SVDGGLNEKLF
V: TRBV12-3/TRBV12-4; D: .; length: 12; size: .; J: TRBJ1-4; CDR3: ASSLAGVEEKLF
V: TRBV27; D: TRBD2; length: 12; size: once; J: .; CDR3: ASSQREGLYEQY
V: TRBV6-2/TRBV6-3; D: .; length: 9; size: few; J: TRBJ2-5; CDR3: ASALGETQY
V: TRBV9; D: TRBD2; length: 15; size: few; J: TRBJ2-1; CDR3: ASSVGLAGGTSDEQF
V: TRBV7-2; D: .; length: 15; size: .; J: TRBJ2-3; CDR3: ASSLDCFPMGTDTQY
V: TRBV11-1; D: TRBD2; length: 15; size: few; J: TRBJ2-5; CDR3: ASSLRLAGRSAETQY
V: TRBV20-1; D: .; length: 13; size: .; J: TRBJ2-1; CDR3: SASYLEGLWETQF
V: TRBV4-1; D: .; length: 13; size: .; J: TRBJ1-2; CDR3: ASSQAPGLKYGYT
V: TRBV9; D: .; length: 13; size: .; J: TRBJ2-5; CDR3: ASSPSAGGRETQY
V: TRBV2; D: .; length: 12; size: once; J: TRBJ2-1; CDR3: ASTARSSYNEQF
V: TRBV4-1; D: .; length: 15; size: .; J: TRBJ2-2; CDR3: ASSQLGGQAGTGELF
V: TRBV20-1; D: TRBD2; length: 12; size: .; J: TRBJ2-1; CDR3: SARREGSYNEQF
V: TRBV7-8; D: .; length: 15; size: .; J: TRBJ2-7; CDR3: ASSYSELGRSSYEQY
V: TRBV24-1; D: .; length: 15; size: .; J: TRBJ2-6; CDR3: ATSDWRGSSGANVLT
V: TRBV27; D: TRBD1; length: 14; size: once; J: TRBJ1-6; CDR3: ASSPGTGVCNSPLH
V: TRBV3-1; D: .; length: 15; size: .; J: TRBJ2-1; CDR3: ASSPRGWGSSYNEQF
V: TRBV10-2; D: .; length: 11; size: .; J: .; CDR3: ASSEATAYEQY